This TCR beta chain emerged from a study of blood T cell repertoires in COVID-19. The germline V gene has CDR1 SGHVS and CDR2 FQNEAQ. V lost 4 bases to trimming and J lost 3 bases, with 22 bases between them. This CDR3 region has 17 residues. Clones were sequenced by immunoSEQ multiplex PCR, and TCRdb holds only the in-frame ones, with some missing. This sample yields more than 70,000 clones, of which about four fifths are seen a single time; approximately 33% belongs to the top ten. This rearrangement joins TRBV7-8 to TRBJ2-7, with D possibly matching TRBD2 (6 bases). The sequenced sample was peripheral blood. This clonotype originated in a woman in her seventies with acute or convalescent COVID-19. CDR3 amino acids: CASSSPTRRDQLYEQYF. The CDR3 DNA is TGTGCCAGCAGCTCTCCCACTAGGAGGGACCAGCTCTACGAGCAGTACTTC.